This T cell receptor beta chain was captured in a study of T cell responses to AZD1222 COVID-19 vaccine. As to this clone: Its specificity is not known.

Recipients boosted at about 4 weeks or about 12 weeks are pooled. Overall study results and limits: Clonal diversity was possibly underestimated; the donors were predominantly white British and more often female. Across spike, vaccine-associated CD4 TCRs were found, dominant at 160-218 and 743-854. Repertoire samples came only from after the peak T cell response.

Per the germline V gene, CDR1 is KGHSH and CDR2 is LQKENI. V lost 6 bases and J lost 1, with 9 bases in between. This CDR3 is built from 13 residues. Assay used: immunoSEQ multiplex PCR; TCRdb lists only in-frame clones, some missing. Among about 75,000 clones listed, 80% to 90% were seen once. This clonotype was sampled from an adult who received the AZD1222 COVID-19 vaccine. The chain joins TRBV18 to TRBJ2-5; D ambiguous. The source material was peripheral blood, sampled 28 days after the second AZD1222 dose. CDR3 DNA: TGTGCCAGCTCGCTGGAACGCCAAGAGACCCAGTACTTC. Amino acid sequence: CASSLERQETQYF. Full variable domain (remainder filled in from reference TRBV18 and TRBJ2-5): NAGVMQNPRHLVRRRGQEARLRCSPMKGHSHVYWYRQLPEEGLKFMVYLQKENIIDESGMPKERFSAEFPKEGPSILRIQQVVRGDSAAYFCASSLERQETQYFGPGTRLLVL.